Below are 14 T cell receptor beta chains sequenced from a single sample in a study of identical twins. TCRdb re-analysed the 5' RACE reads in MiXCR, keeping a single row per CDR3 protein. Of about 530,000 distinct CDR3 sequences in the sample, approximately 14% were seen once. The sample also formed part of further work on yellow fever vaccine responses in identical twins.

Sequenced input: CD4+ T cells sorted from blood. Receptor source: a woman aged 18-30 years in good health.

The chain links TRBV21-1 to TRBJ2-5; the table's D call TRBD1 went unverified against the DNA. TRBV21-1 is shown as a pseudogene. This CDR3 comprises 17 residues. The CDR3 coding sequence is TGTGCCAGCAGCGTTCCCGGGGGGAGGAATACTGAAGAGACCCAGTACTTC. It yields the protein CASSVPGGRNTEETQYF.

This clonotype was detected a few times. This rearrangement joins TRBV3-1 to TRBJ1-1; weak D call: TRBD1 (6 bases). There are 16 residues in the CDR3. Germline values: CDR1 LGHDT, CDR2 YNNKEL (reference sequence). Trimming removed 4 bases at V and 1 base at J, with 16 bases between. Here the CDR3 reads CASSPPGGLSNTEAFF. In nucleotides, the CDR3 is TGTGCCAGCAGCCCCCCTGGGGGGCTGTCGAACACTGAAGCTTTCTTT.

The rearrangement links TRBV10-3 to TRBJ1-2; possible D gene TRBD1, 5 bases. V was trimmed by 0 bases and J by 13 bases, leaving 12 bases between them. The CDR3 spans 12 residues. The germline CDR1 and CDR2 sequences are ENHRY and SYGVKD. CDR3: CAISESKEGLTF. The CDR3 coding sequence is TGTGCCATCAGTGAGTCGAAGGAGGGACTCACCTTC.

The rearrangement uses TRBV7-9 and TRBJ2-7, with D uncertain. This CDR3 spans 14 amino acids. Looked up from germline, CDR1 is SEHNR and CDR2 is FQNEAQ (reference sequence). Trimming stripped 2 bases from V and 4 bases from J, with 12 bases between. CDR3 sequence (DNA): TGTGCCAGCAGCTTACCAGGCCCCGGGTACGAGCAGTACTTC. It encodes CASSLPGPGYEQYF.

This clonotype was observed a handful of times. The chain links TRBV5-1 to TRBJ2-3, with a possible D match to TRBD2 (7 bases). The V and J ends lost 0 bases and 0 bases respectively, with 23 bases between them. The CDR3 extends over 20 amino acids. CDR1 is SGHRS and CDR2 is YFSETQ in the germline V gene. The chain's CDR3 is CASSLGRGASQSPSTDTQYF. CDR3 DNA: TGCGCCAGCAGCTTGGGCCGGGGGGCTTCCCAATCCCCTAGCACAGATACGCAGTATTTT.

The CDR3 region is CASTQRGSGGTGELFF. Here the CDR3 DNA reads TGTGCCAGCACCCAGCGCGGTAGCGGAGGGACCGGGGAGCTGTTTTTT. This rearrangement joins TRBV5-4 to TRBJ2-2; a weak D match, TRBD2 (6 bases). The germline gives CDR1 SGHNT, CDR2 YYREEE (reference sequence). Between the trimmed V and J ends, which lost 6 bases and 5 bases, there was a span of 20 bases. This CDR3 is built from 16 residues.

The rearrangement uses TRBV7-6 and TRBJ2-1; D is perhaps TRBD1 (6 bases). The germline CDR1 and CDR2 sequences are SGHVS and FNYEAQ. The V and J ends lost 5 bases and 2 bases respectively, with 13 bases between them. The length of the CDR3 is 15 residues. The CDR3 is CASSLVRGTYNEQFF. The CDR3 region has the DNA TGTGCCAGCAGCCTGGTGAGGGGGACCTACAATGAGCAGTTCTTC.

This clonotype was seen more than once but under ten times. The chain employs TRBV12-3 or TRBV12-4 and TRBJ2-7; D is uncertain. Trimming pared 3 bases from V and 7 bases from J, leaving 10 bases between. The CDR3 is 12 residues long. The CDR3 sequence: CASSFGYEEQYF. The CDR3 DNA sequence: TGTGCCAGCAGTTTCGGGTATGAAGAGCAGTACTTC.

This clonotype has a handful of counts. This rearrangement joins TRBV6-5 to TRBJ2-7; 13 positions match TRBD2. Germline CDR1 MNHEY, CDR2 SVGAGI. V lost 2 bases to trimming and J lost 3 bases; unmatched junction nucleotides: 4. CDR3 length: 16 residues. DNA of the CDR3: TGTGCCAGCAGTTACAAGGGACTAGCGGGAATCTACGAGCAGTACTTC. This gives the protein CASSYKGLAGIYEQYF.

This clonotype was picked up a small number of times. The CDR3 sequence is CASRAGEYSPLHF. In DNA, the CDR3 is TGTGCCAGCAGGGCAGGGGAGTATTCACCCCTCCACTTT. V and J are TRBV2 and TRBJ1-6, with a weak D call TRBD1 (6 bases). The CDR3 has 13 residues. V dropped 6 bases and J dropped 8 bases, with 11 bases sitting between them. The germline gives CDR1 SNHLY, CDR2 FYNNEI.

This clonotype has only a few counts. The chain links TRBV10-3 to TRBJ2-1, with D possibly being TRBD2 (6 bases). V was shortened by 6 bases and J by 2 bases, with 17 bases between the two germline ends. CDR3 length: 16 residues. CDR1 and CDR2 (germline): ENHRY, SYGVKD. For the CDR3, the DNA is TGTGCCATCAGCAAGGTGGCGGGGTCTCCCTACAATGAGCAGTTCTTC. Protein product: CAISKVAGSPYNEQFF.

This clonotype was recorded many times. The J gene is TRBJ2-2, the V gene TRBV10-2; 8 nucleotides align to TRBD2. The CDR3 runs to 13 residues. Germline values: CDR1 WSHSY, CDR2 SAAADI. V lost 7 bases and J lost 5; bases outside the gene matches: 3. The CDR3 loop is CASTGGRTGELFF. CDR3 DNA: TGCGCCAGCACAGGCGGGAGGACCGGGGAGCTGTTTTTT.

This clonotype was picked up many times. The rearrangement links TRBV12-3 or TRBV12-4 to TRBJ1-2; TRBD1 is a possible D gene (5 bases). With 6 bases removed from V and 8 bases from J, the gap between germline ends came to 13 bases. CDR3 length: 12 amino acids. CDR3 in amino acids: CASSLGGGGYTF. In nucleotides, the CDR3 is TGTGCCAGCAGCCTGGGGGGAGGAGGCTACACCTTC.

Only a few counts were recorded for this clonotype. This chain joins TRBV5-6 and TRBJ2-7, with TRBD2 as a possible D gene (6 bases). The CDR3 is 15 residues long. Germline CDR1 SGHDT, CDR2 YYEEEE. The V gene lost 0 bases and the J gene lost 3 bases, with 13 bases spanning the gap. The CDR3 loop is CASSLGPGLDYEQYF. DNA of the CDR3: TGTGCCAGCAGCTTGGGACCGGGACTGGACTACGAGCAGTACTTC. The whole variable domain, remainder taken from reference TRBV5-6 and TRBJ2-7, is DAGVTQSPTHLIKTRGQQVTLRCSPKSGHDTVSWYQQALGQGPQFIFQYYEEEERQRGNFPDRFSGHQFPNYSSELNVNALLLGDSALYLCASSLGPGLDYEQYFGPGTRLTVT.